The 23 T cell receptor beta chains listed next were all sequenced from one sample in a study of T cells in Graves' hyperthyroidism and ophthalmopathy. RNA transcripts served as the template for amplifying TCR beta CDR3 regions. HTBI primers were the set used in a first-round RT-PCR of the TCR CDR3. TCRdb re-called the multiplex PCR reads with MiXCR, one entry per CDR3 protein. The sample consists of about 400,000 distinct CDR3 sequences, 15% to 18% of them appearing once. The sequencing input was blood. The origin of the receptors is a woman younger than 35 with Graves' hyperthyroidism that later progressed to Graves' ophthalmopathy.

The chain has TRBV6-2 or TRBV6-3 and TRBJ2-7, with 8 bases lining up with TRBD2. Germline V gene lookup returns CDR1 MNHEY and CDR2 SVGEGT. Losses at the gene ends were 2 bases for V and 2 bases for J; bases not matched to a gene: 14. CDR3 length equals 18 residues. CDR3 nucleotide sequence: TGTGCCAGCAGTTACGGAGTAGCGGGAAATCCGATACCCTACGAGCAGTACTTC. Its protein is CASSYGVAGNPIPYEQYF.

This clonotype was found many times. The chain has TRBV12-3 or TRBV12-4 and TRBJ2-6; the match to TRBD1 covers 7 bases. Trimming at V came to 6 bases and at J to 3 bases, leaving 8 bases not matched to a gene. This CDR3 has 16 residues. CDR3 DNA sequence: TGTGCCAGCAGACCAACCGACAGGGTTGGGGCCAACGTCCTGACTTTC. Translated, it gives CASRPTDRVGANVLTF.

Turning to this clonotype: Possible read error: a much larger clone is one base away. This chain connects TRBV6-1 to TRBJ2-7, with TRBD1 as a possible D gene (5 bases). Germline V gene data show CDR1 as MNHNS and CDR2 as SASEGT. Deletions cut 3 bases from V and 6 bases from J, with 24 bases between. This CDR3 contains 17 residues. CDR3: CASSDIHPGLGRREQYF. The CDR3, as DNA: TGTGCCAGCAGTGATATACACCCCGGGTTGGGGCGTCGCGAGCAGTACTTC.

This clonotype was detected ten times or more. J is TRBJ2-5 and V is TRBV20-1, with TRBD1 matching 9 bases. From germline, CDR1 is DFQATT and CDR2 SNEGSKA (reference sequence). The CDR3 runs to 15 residues. The trim removed 0 bases at V and 5 bases at J, leaving 7 bases unmatched. The CDR3 is CSAREPTGGGETQYF. CDR3 in DNA: TGCAGTGCTAGAGAACCGACAGGGGGGGGGGAGACCCAGTACTTC.

This clonotype was seen repeatedly, ten times or more. This chain joins TRBV7-9 and TRBJ1-2, with 9 bases fitting TRBD1. Trimming cost V 5 bases and J 4 bases; bases outside gene matches: 5. The CDR3 contains 14 residues. Germline CDR1 is SEHNR and CDR2 is FQNEAQ (reference sequence). This CDR3 is CASSPTGGSYGYTF. In DNA, the CDR3 is TGTGCCAGCAGCCCTACAGGGGGCTCCTATGGCTACACCTTC.

This clonotype appeared many times. The chain employs TRBV6-2 or TRBV6-3 and TRBJ2-7; 13 bases align to TRBD2. J lost 3 bases, V lost 4 bases, and 12 bases had no gene match. Germline V gene sequence: CDR1 MNHEY, CDR2 SVGEGT. The CDR3 runs 18 residues. The CDR3 DNA sequence: TGTGCCAGCAGTTTTCGGACTAGCGGGAGTGTAACGGACTACGAGCAGTACTTC. Its protein product is CASSFRTSGSVTDYEQYF.

In this sample, this clonotype turned up many times. CDR3 sequence reads: CASSQRDSSYEQYF. The DNA for the CDR3 is TGTGCCAGCAGCCAAAGGGACAGCTCCTACGAGCAGTACTTC. The chain uses TRBV7-9 and TRBJ2-7, with 7 bases identical to TRBD1. Looked up from germline, CDR1 is SEHNR and CDR2 is FQNEAQ (reference sequence). The CDR3 sequence is 14 residues long. The ends lost 5 bases at V and 0 bases at J; junction bases unmatched: 4.

This clonotype appeared many times. The V and J genes are TRBV18 and TRBJ2-3; the match to TRBD1 covers 7 bases. Germline trimming cut 3 bases from V and 2 bases from J; bases unmatched to any gene: 5. The CDR3 runs to 15 residues. The germline V gene has CDR1 KGHSH and CDR2 LQKENI. Here the CDR3 reads CASSPRGRVTDTQYF. CDR3 nucleotide sequence: TGTGCCAGCTCACCCAGGGGGAGAGTCACAGATACGCAGTATTTT.

This clonotype was seen ten or more times. This sequence joins TRBV27 and TRBJ2-7; TRBD2 agrees at 7 bases. The CDR3 runs to 14 residues. The germline CDR1 and CDR2 sequences are MNHEY and SMNVEV (reference sequence). V lost 6 bases, J lost 3 bases, and 8 bases stayed unmatched. The CDR3 DNA sequence: TGTGCCAGCAGCCGCCAAAGCGGGATCTACGAGCAGTACTTC. It yields the protein CASSRQSGIYEQYF.

This clonotype was seen repeatedly, ten times or more. The chain has TRBV11-1 and TRBJ2-1; 7 bases line up with TRBD2. The germline gives CDR1 SGHAT, CDR2 FQDESV (reference sequence). The length of the CDR3 is 15 residues. J lost 9 bases, V lost 0 bases, and 8 bases had no gene match. The CDR3 sequence: CASSLALTSSIEQFF. CDR3 coding DNA: TGTGCCAGCAGCTTAGCCCTGACTAGCAGCATTGAGCAGTTCTTC.

This clonotype was detected many times. This sequence joins TRBV3-1 and TRBJ2-7; 8 bases are shared with TRBD1. J was trimmed by 6 bases and V by 0 bases; bases with no gene match: 4. CDR3 length: 14 residues. CDR1 LGHDT and CDR2 YNNKEL come from the germline V gene (reference sequence). The CDR3 DNA reads TGTGCCAGCAGCCAAGACAGGGGGCGACGCGAGCAGTACTTC. Translating gives CASSQDRGRREQYF.

This clonotype was seen at least ten times. This rearrangement joins TRBV24-1 to TRBJ2-1, with D unclear. There are 16 residues in the CDR3. Trimming removed 4 bases from V and 3 bases from J, with 15 bases in between. Germline V gene sequence: CDR1 KGHDR, CDR2 SFDVKD. CDR3 loop: CATSDSPEPFYNEQFF. The CDR3 region has the DNA TGTGCCACCAGTGACTCGCCCGAACCCTTCTACAATGAGCAGTTCTTC.

This clonotype occurred many times. The chain links TRBV28 to TRBJ1-4; 9 nucleotides line up with TRBD1. This CDR3 is 16 amino acids long. The trim removed 1 base at V and 6 bases at J, leaving 6 bases unmatched. Germline lookup yields CDR1 MDHEN and CDR2 SYDVKM. CDR3 region: CASSLLDRGSDEKLFF. CDR3 coding DNA: TGTGCCAGCAGTTTATTGGACAGGGGATCCGATGAAAAACTGTTTTTT.

This rearrangement joins TRBV24-1 to TRBJ2-3, with 7 bases matching TRBD1. Germline trimming cut 7 bases from V and 0 bases from J; bases unmatched to any gene: 9. The CDR3 is 16 amino acids. Germline V gene sequence: CDR1 KGHDR, CDR2 SFDVKD. The CDR3 region is CATSPYTGASTDTQYF. The DNA for the CDR3 is TGTGCCACCAGCCCCTACACAGGGGCTAGCACAGATACGCAGTATTTT.

The V gene is TRBV12-3 or TRBV12-4, the J gene TRBJ2-1; D is possibly TRBD2 (6 bases). V was shortened by 1 base and J by 4 bases, with 8 bases between the two germline ends. The length of the CDR3 is 14 residues. CDR3 bases: TGTGCCAGCAGTTTAGGGACTACGTACAATGAGCAGTTCTTC. Protein sequence: CASSLGTTYNEQFF.

This clonotype was picked up many times. V gene TRBV6-5 combines with J gene TRBJ2-3, with D perhaps TRBD2 (6 bases). The CDR3 covers 17 residues. CDR1 and CDR2 (germline): MNHEY, SVGAGI. V lost 0 bases to trimming and J lost 2 bases, with 15 bases between them. CDR3 sequence reads: CASSYSISAGITDTQYF. CDR3 nucleotide sequence: TGTGCCAGCAGTTACTCGATATCGGCGGGAATCACAGATACGCAGTATTTT.

This sequence joins TRBV4-1 and TRBJ1-4; D is ambiguous. V was clipped by 5 bases and J by 4 bases, with 8 bases between them. CDR1 and CDR2 (germline): MGHRA, YSYEKL. CDR3 length: 13 amino acids. The CDR3 DNA follows: TGCGCCAGCAGCGAGGTGATTAATGAAAAACTGTTTTTT. This translates into CASSEVINEKLFF.

With regard to this clonotype: A read error may account for a junction end that differs from germline. The CDR3 nucleotides are TGTGCTAGCAGTCCCCGGGACAGGGCTTCGCCCCAGCATTTT. It specifies CASSPRDRASPQHF. This chain links TRBV27 with TRBJ1-5, with 9 bases identical to TRBD1. Germline lookup yields CDR1 MNHEY and CDR2 SMNVEV (reference sequence). The CDR3 runs to 14 residues.

There are many counts of this clonotype. J is TRBJ1-1 and V is TRBV18; D remains ambiguous. Trimming left V 3 bases short and J 0 bases short, with 14 bases between. CDR3 length: 16 amino acids. The germline V gene has CDR1 KGHSH and CDR2 LQKENI. CDR3 loop: CASSPGREGVNTEAFF. The CDR3 DNA is TGTGCCAGCTCACCGGGTAGGGAGGGAGTGAACACTGAAGCTTTCTTT.

The V gene is TRBV6-4, the J gene TRBJ2-3; 9 bases are a match to TRBD1. The V gene's germline CDR1 is MRHNA and CDR2 SNTAGT. V gave up 3 bases and J gave up 4 bases; unmatched junction bases: 8. The CDR3 is 16 residues long. DNA for the CDR3: TGTGCCAGCAGTGATTCGCCGGGACAGGGCTCAGATACGCAGTATTTT. Translation: CASSDSPGQGSDTQYF.

As concerns this clonotype: Possible read error: a much larger clone is one base away. This chain joins TRBV28 and TRBJ2-5; 7 bases agree with TRBD2. CDR1 is MDHEN and CDR2 is SYDVKM in the germline V gene. Unmatched junction bases numbered 9, after V lost 5 bases and J lost 3 bases. This CDR3 contains 15 residues. In nucleotides, the CDR3 is TGTGCCAGCAGTGATTTTAAGCTAGCGGAAGAGACCCAGTACTTC. Encoded protein: CASSDFKLAEETQYF.

V usage is TRBV6-5 and J usage is TRBJ2-1, with TRBD2 identical over 13 bases. Germline-derived CDR1 and CDR2 are MNHEY and SVGAGI. V shed 4 bases and J 9 bases; nucleotides not matched to a gene: 6. CDR3 length: 15 residues. The CDR3 nucleotides read TGTGCCAGCAGTTCGACTAGCGGGAGGTCGGGTGAGCAGTTCTTC. It is translated as CASSSTSGRSGEQFF.

This clonotype was counted ten times or more. The chain joins TRBV20-1 to TRBJ2-7; 8 nucleotides align to TRBD2. Germline trimming cut 2 bases from V and 5 bases from J; bases unmatched to any gene: 11. The CDR3 consists of 15 residues. Per the germline V gene, CDR1 is DFQATT and CDR2 is SNEGSKA (reference sequence). The CDR3 loop is CSARMGGSGKNEQYF. CDR3 sequence (DNA): TGCAGTGCTAGAATGGGAGGTAGCGGGAAGAACGAGCAGTACTTC.